This T cell receptor (beta chain) was observed in a study of CD8 T cells in ankylosing spondylitis. Study-wide findings and caveats: Researchers reportedly found disease-linked clones significantly enriched in matched ankylosing spondylitis synovial fluid. In ankylosing spondylitis blood, a motif of roughly eight highly homologous TCR beta variants appeared characteristic. A subset of motif variants has previously been described in the synovial fluid and blood of reactive arthritis. CD8+ cells made up the disease-linked clones, which were relatively rare in peripheral blood.

Losses at the gene ends were 0 bases for V and 0 bases for J; bases not matched to a gene: 13. This CDR3 has 20 residues. Per germline, CDR1 LNHNV and CDR2 YYDKDF (reference sequence). This clonotype came up a few times. Antigen: not known. By quantitative 5'-RACE with molecular barcodes, the TCR beta libraries were made. TCRdb reanalysed the 5' RACE reads using MiXCR and keeps one entry per CDR3 protein. The repertoire holds about 540,000 distinct CDR3 sequences, with over 9.5% as singletons. The sample comprised blood, either unsorted or a sorted T cell fraction (not recorded which). The chain carries TRBV15 and TRBJ2-3, with TRBD2 matching over 9 bases. The receptor was isolated from a male donor with ankylosing spondylitis. The DNA for the CDR3 is TGTGCCACCAGCAGAGATCCGCGGGAGGGCCTCCTCATTAGCACAGATACGCAGTATTTT. Its protein product is CATSRDPREGLLISTDTQYF.